This T cell receptor (beta chain) is from a study of T cells expressing NK-cell markers. Whole-study context: The sequencing cohort of eight donors included seven HCMV-seropositive individuals and one seronegative individual. General study points: Of the CD8+ T cells in more than five donors, about 1.0-7.0% belonged to dominant NKG2C+ clonotypes.

TCRdb derives one entry per CDR3 protein from the 5' RACE reads, leaving out DNA. The clone table shows over 200,000 distinct CDR3 sequences, with the ten largest holding 0.39%. Germline V CDR1 and CDR2: DFQATT, SNEGSKA (reference sequence). The CDR3 is 13 amino acids. Remarks on this clonotype: Its antigen is currently unknown.

V usage is TRBV20-1 and J usage is TRBJ2-1; the TCRdb call, TRBD1, lacks DNA for checking. The origin of this receptor is a man aged 18 to 30 in good health. Sequencing input: blood T cells: a sorted CD56 or NKG2C T cell subset, CD4+ or CD8+ T cells, or bulk PBMC T cells (not recorded which). The chain's CDR3 is CSASRQFRDEQFF.